The present entry profiles one T cell receptor (beta chain) with its context. This clone occurred a few times. There is no known antigen for this receptor. No base quality information exists; no much larger clone differs at one position. The immunoSEQ Assay, a bias-controlled multiplex PCR, was used to amplify TCRbeta CDR3 regions from genomic DNA. The original pipeline was this. The number of nucleated cells in each sample was estimated by amplification of reference gene primers within the assay. To quantify the absolute abundance of each unique TCRbeta CDR3 rearrangement, sequence reads were collapsed and filtered. Productive Simpson clonality was computed per sample as the square root of Simpson's diversity index over productive rearrangements. TCRdb obtained this table from immuneACCESS and retained in-frame rearrangements with V and J assigned. These tables miss some clones; where compared with another copy, unresolved V genes account for less than half of the shortfall, and the remainder is unexplained. V, J and clone size derive from that table, while D and trimming were established from the DNA sequence. In all, the sample holds about 120,000 clones, and approximately 84% of those were seen once. The ten biggest clones cover roughly 7% of the sample.

The data were obtained in a study of blood T cell repertoires in COVID-19 (dated by TCRdb to 2020 to 2022). Notes on the research overall: Samples covering the acute and convalescent phases of COVID-19 were provided by collaborators in the United States, Italy and Spain. The material from the prospective study consisted of cDNA or gDNA derived from T cells, B-cell-depleted T cells, or PBMCs. Deeply sampled blood TCRbeta repertoires from subjects exposed to, actively infected with, or recovered from COVID-19 were included in the dataset. The repertoires were released in a freely available public database intended as a resource for research on the immune response to SARS-CoV-2. Samples came from the ongoing ImmuneRACE study (first 160 participants) plus 1,254 subjects from 6 global collaborators. A de-identified subject ID, COVID-19 status, age in years and sex were almost always included in the sample metadata. HLA class I and class II types, where available, came from metadata supplied by the sample provider rather than from assay-based typing. Summary of the overall study and its limitations: The amount of clinical and demographic metadata varied by source and participant and was provided uncurated.

Compared with germline, V lacks 5 bases and J lacks 2 bases; bases without a gene match: 5. The germline V gene (reference sequence) provides CDR1 SEHNR and CDR2 FQNEAQ. There are 15 amino acids in the CDR3, from cysteine to phenylalanine inclusive. Here the CDR3 DNA is all that survives: 45 bases in frame from base 1. Whole blood was collected in K2EDTA tubes by collaborating institutions according to the institutions' own protocols. For TCRbeta analysis, collaborators shipped samples in one of three forms: frozen whole blood, isolated PBMCs, or DNA extracted from either of those sample types. The specimen was peripheral blood. The source of this sequence is a man in his 70s with active or convalescent COVID-19. The sequence joins TRBV7-9 to TRBJ2-5; 10 central nucleotides agree with TRBD2. The sequenced DNA: TGTGCCAGCAGCCCTTGGACTAGCGGACAAGAGACCCAGTACTTC. It codes for CASSPWTSGQETQYF.